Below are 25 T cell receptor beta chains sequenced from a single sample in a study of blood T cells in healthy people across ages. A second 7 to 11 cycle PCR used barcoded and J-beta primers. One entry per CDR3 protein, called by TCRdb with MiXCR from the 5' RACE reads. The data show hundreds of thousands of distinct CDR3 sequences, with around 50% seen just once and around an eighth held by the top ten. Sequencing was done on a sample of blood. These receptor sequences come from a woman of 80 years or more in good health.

CDR3 loop: CASSPQRGGYETQYF. The CDR3 DNA follows: TGTGCCAGCAGCCCCCAGCGGGGGGGGTACGAGACCCAGTACTTC. The V and J genes are TRBV7-9 and TRBJ2-5, with 10 bases matching TRBD2. The CDR3 is made up of 15 amino acids. The V segment lost 5 bases and the J segment 5 bases; nucleotides outside the gene matches: 8. Germline V gives CDR1 SEHNR, CDR2 FQNEAQ (reference sequence). The complete variable domain, with remaining parts taken from reference TRBV7-9 and TRBJ2-5, reads DTGVSQNPRHKITKRGQNVTFRCDPISEHNRLYWYRQTLGQGPEFLTYFQNEAQLEKSRLLSDRFSAERPKGSFSTLEIQRTEQGDSAMYLCASSPQRGGYETQYFGPGTRLLVL.

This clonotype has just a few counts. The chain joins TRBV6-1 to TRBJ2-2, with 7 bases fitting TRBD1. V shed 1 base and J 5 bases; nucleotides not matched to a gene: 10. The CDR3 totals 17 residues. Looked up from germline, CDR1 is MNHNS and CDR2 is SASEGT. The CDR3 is CASSEGRRGTVTGELFF. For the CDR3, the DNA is TGTGCCAGCAGTGAAGGGAGGCGAGGGACAGTAACCGGGGAGCTGTTTTTT.

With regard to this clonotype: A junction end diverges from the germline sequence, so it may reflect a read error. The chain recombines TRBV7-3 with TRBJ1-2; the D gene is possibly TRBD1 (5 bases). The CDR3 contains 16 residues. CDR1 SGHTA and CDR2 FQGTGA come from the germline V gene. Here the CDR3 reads CACSLTVQGTNYGYTF. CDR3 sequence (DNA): TGTGCCTGCAGCTTAACGGTGCAGGGAACGAACTATGGCTACACCTTC.

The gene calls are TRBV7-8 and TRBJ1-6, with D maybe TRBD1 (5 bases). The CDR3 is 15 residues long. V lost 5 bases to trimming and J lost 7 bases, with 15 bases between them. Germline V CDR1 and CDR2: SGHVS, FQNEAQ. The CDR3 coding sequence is TGTGCCAGCAGCCTCCGGGGGGGTTTGAATTCACCCCTCCACTTT. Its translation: CASSLRGGLNSPLHF.

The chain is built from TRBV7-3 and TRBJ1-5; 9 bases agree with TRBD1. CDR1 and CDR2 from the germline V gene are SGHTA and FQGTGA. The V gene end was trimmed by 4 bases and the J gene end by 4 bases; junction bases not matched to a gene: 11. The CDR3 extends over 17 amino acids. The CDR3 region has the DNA TGTGCCAGCAGCTCCCCACCGGGACAGGGAGTAAATCAGCCCCAGCATTTT. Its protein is CASSSPPGQGVNQPQHF.

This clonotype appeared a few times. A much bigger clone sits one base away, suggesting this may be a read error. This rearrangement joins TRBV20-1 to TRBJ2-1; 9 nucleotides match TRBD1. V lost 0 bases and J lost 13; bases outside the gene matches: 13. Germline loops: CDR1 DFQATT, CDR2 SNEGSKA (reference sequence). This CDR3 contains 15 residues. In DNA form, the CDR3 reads TGCAGTGCTAGAGATCTCCGGACAGGGGTTGAGACCCAGTTCTTC. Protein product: CSARDLRTGVETQFF.

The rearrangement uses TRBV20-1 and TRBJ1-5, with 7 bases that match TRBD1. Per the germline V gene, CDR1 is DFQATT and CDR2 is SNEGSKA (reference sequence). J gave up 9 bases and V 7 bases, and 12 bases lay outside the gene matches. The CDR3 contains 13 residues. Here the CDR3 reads CSGRQGPLGPQHF. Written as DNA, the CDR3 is TGCAGTGGCAGACAGGGTCCCCTCGGGCCCCAGCATTTT.

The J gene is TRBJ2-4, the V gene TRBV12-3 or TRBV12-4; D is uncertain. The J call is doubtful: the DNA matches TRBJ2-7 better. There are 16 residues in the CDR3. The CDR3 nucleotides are TGTGCCAGCAGTTTGCAGAAGCTAGTTCCTAAATACGAGCAGTACTTC. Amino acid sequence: CASSLQKLVPKYEQYF.

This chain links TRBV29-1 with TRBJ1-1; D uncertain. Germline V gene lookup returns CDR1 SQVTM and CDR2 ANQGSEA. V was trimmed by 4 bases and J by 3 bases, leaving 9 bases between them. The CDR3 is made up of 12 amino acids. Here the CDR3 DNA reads TGCAGCGTTGGTAGGTCCGACACTGAAGCTTTCTTT. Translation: CSVGRSDTEAFF.

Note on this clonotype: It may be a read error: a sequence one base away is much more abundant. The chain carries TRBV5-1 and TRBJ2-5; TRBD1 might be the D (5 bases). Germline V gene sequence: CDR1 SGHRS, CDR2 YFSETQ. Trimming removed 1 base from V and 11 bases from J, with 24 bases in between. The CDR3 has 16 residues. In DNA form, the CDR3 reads TGCGCCAGCAGCTTGAAGGGGCGGCTAAGCGTGGATGAGCAGTACTTC. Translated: CASSLKGRLSVDEQYF.

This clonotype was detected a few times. The CDR3 sequence is CAISRSTGSSYEQYF. CDR3 sequence (DNA): TGTGCCATCAGTAGATCGACAGGGTCCTCCTACGAGCAGTACTTC. The genes are TRBV10-3 and TRBJ2-7, with TRBD1 matching over 7 bases. CDR1 and CDR2 from the germline V gene are ENHRY and SYGVKD. V shed 5 bases and J 0 bases; nucleotides not matched to a gene: 7. The CDR3 has 15 residues.

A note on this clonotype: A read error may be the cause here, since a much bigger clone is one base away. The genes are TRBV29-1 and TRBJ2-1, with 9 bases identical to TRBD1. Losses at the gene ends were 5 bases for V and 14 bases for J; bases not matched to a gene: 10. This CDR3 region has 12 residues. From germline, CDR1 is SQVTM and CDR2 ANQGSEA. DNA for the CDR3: TGCAGCGTTCAACCGACAGGGGGGGAGAAGTTCTTC. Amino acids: CSVQPTGGEKFF.

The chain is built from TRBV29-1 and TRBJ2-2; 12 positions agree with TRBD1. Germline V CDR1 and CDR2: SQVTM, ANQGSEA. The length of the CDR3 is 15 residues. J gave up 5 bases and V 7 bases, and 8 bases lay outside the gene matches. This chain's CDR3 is CSAKKGQGATGELFF. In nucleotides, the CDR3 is TGCAGCGCCAAAAAGGGACAGGGGGCTACCGGGGAGCTGTTTTTT.

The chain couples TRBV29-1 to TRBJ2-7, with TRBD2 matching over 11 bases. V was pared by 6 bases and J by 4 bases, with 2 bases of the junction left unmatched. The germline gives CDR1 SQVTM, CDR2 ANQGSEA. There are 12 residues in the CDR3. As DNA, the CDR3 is TGCAGCGTCTCTAGCGGGGGGTACGAGCAGTACTTC. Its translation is CSVSSGGYEQYF.

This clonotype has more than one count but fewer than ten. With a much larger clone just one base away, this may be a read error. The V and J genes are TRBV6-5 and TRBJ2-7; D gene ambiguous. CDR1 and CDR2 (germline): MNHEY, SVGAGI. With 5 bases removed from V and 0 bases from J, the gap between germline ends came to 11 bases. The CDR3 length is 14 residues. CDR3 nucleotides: TGTGCCAGCAGTGACAAACCGGGCTCCTACGAGCAGTACTTC. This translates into CASSDKPGSYEQYF.

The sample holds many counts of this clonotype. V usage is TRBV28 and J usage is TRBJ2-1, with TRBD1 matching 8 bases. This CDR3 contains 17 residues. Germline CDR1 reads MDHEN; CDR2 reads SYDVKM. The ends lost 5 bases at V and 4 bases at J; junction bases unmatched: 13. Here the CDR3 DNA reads TGTGCCAGCAGTACCACGACAGGGGTCCGTGCGTACAATGAGCAGTTCTTC. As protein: CASSTTTGVRAYNEQFF.

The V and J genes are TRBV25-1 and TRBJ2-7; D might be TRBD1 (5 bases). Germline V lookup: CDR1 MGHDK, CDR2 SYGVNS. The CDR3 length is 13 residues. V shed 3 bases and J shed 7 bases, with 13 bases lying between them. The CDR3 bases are TGTGCCAGCAGTGACCCAGGGTCGGGTGAGCAGTACTTC. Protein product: CASSDPGSGEQYF.

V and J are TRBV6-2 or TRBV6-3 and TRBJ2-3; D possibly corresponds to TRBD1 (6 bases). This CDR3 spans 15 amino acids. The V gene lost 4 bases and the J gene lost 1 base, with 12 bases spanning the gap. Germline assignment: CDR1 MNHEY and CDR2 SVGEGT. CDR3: CASSWTADGTDTQYF. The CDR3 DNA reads TGTGCCAGCAGTTGGACAGCCGACGGCACAGATACGCAGTATTTT.

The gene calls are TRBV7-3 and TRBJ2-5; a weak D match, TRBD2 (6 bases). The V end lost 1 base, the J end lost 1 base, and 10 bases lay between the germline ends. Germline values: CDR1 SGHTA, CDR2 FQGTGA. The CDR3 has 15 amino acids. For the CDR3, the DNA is TGTGCCAGCAGCTTAATGGGGGGACTCCAAGAGACCCAGTACTTC. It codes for CASSLMGGLQETQYF.

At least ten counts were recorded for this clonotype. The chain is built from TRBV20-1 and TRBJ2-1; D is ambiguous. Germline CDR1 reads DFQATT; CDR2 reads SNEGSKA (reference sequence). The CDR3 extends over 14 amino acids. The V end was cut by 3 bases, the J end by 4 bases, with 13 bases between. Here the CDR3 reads CSASRRAYYNEQFF. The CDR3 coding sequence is TGCAGTGCTAGTCGTCGAGCTTATTACAATGAGCAGTTCTTC.

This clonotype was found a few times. Written as DNA, the CDR3 is TGTGCCAGCAGTGCGTACTACAATGAGCAGTTCTTC. This codes for CASSAYYNEQFF. V gene TRBV25-1 combines with J gene TRBJ2-1; D remains unclear. V lost 4 bases and J lost 3, with 4 bases in between. CDR3 length: 12 amino acids. CDR1 is MGHDK, CDR2 SYGVNS, per germline.

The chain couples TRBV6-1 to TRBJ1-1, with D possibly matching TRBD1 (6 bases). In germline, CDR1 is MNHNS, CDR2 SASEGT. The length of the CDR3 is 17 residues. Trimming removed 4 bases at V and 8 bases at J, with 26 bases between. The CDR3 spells CASSARQRPGAASEAFF. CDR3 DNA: TGTGCCAGCAGTGCGAGACAGCGACCAGGGGCTGCATCGGAAGCTTTCTTT.

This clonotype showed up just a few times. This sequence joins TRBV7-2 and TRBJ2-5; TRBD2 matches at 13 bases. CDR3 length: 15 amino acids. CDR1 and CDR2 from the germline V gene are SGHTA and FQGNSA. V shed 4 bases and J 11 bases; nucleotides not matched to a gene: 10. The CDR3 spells CASSSRTSGSNEQYF. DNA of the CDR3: TGTGCCAGCAGCTCTCGGACTAGCGGGAGCAATGAGCAGTACTTC.

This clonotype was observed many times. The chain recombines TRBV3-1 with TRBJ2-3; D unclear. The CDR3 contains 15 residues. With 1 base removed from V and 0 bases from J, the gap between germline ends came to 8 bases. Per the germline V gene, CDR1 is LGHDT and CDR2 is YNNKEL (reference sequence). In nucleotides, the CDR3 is TGTGCCAGCAGCCAAGTCAAAATCAGCACAGATACGCAGTATTTT. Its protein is CASSQVKISTDTQYF.

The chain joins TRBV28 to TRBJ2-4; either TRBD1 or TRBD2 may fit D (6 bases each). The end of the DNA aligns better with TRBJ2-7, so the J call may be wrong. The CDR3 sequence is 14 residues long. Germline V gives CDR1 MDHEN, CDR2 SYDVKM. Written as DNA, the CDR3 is TGTGCCAGCAGTTTTCGGGGGCAGGGCTACGAGCAGTACTTC. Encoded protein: CASSFRGQGYEQYF.